This T cell receptor (beta chain) was recovered during a study of technical replicates of blood from a few donors. Germline V lookup: CDR1 MNHEY, CDR2 SMNVEV (reference sequence). With 7 bases clipped from V and 4 bases from J, the junction kept 15 bases outside the gene matches. The CDR3 contains 17 residues. The table came from immunoSEQ multiplex PCR; TCRdb's copy has only in-frame clones and leaves some out. The sample contains 90,000 or so clones, 85% to 95% of which appear only once. The gene calls are TRBV27 and TRBJ2-3; 9 bases fit TRBD2. The TCR was taken from a human donor in good health. The sequenced material came from T cells isolated from PBMCs. For the CDR3, the DNA is TGTGCCAGCAAGTCCCCCTCCGGCGGGAGGGCCCCAGATACGCAGTATTTT. Protein product: CASKSPSGGRAPDTQYF.